This TCR beta chain was captured in a study of blood T cells in healthy people across ages. With a J-beta primer mix and a sample-barcoded 5' primer, a second PCR ran about 7 to 12 cycles. TCRdb re-called the 5' RACE reads through MiXCR, storing one row per CDR3 protein. Of about 680,000 distinct CDR3 sequences listed, around 48% are singletons. CDR3 length equals 13 residues. V was pared by 4 bases and J by 2 bases, with 2 bases of the junction left unmatched. Germline V CDR1 and CDR2: SGHDN, FVKESK. Sample: blood. The chain uses TRBV14 and TRBJ2-7; 7 positions agree with TRBD2. The TCR was taken from a woman aged 55-70 years in good health. This chain's CDR3 is CASSRDYAYEQYF. The CDR3 region has the DNA TGTGCCAGCAGCCGGGACTACGCCTACGAGCAGTACTTC. Full variable domain (outside the CDR3, taken from reference TRBV14 and TRBJ2-7): EAGVTQFPSHSVIEKGQTVTLRCDPISGHDNLYWYRRVMGKEIKFLLHFVKESKQDESGMPNNRFLAERTGGTYSTLKVQPAELEDSGVYFCASSRDYAYEQYFGPGTRLTVT.